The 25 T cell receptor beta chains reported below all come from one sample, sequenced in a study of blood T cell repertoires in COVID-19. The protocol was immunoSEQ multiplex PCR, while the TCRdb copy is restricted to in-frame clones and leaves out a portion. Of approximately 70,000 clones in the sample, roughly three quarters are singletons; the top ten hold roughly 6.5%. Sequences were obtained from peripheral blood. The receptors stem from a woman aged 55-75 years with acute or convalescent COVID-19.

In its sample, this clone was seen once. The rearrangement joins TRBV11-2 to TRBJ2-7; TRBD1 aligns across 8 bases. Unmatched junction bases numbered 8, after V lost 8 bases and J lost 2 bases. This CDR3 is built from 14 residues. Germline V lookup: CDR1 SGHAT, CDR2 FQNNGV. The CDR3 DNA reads TGTGCCAGCGCCTGGACAGGGCCCACCTACGAGCAGTACTTC. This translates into CASAWTGPTYEQYF.

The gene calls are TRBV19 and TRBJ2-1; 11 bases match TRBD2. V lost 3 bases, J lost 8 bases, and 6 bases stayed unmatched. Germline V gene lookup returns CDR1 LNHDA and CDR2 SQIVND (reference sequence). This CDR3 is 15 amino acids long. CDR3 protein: CASSISSGGYYEQFF. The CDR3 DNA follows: TGTGCCAGTAGTATCTCTAGCGGGGGGTACTATGAGCAGTTCTTC. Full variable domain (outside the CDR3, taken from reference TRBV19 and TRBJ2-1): DGGITQSPKYLFRKEGQNVTLSCEQNLNHDAMYWYRQDPGQGLRLIYYSQIVNDFQKGDIAEGYSVSREKKESFPLTVTSAQKNPTAFYLCASSISSGGYYEQFFGPGTRLTVL.

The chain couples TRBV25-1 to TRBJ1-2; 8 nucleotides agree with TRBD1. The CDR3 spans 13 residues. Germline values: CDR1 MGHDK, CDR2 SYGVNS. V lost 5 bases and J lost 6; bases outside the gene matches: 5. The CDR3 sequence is CASSTGQGNGYTF. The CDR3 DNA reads TGTGCCAGCAGTACCGGACAGGGCAATGGCTACACCTTC.

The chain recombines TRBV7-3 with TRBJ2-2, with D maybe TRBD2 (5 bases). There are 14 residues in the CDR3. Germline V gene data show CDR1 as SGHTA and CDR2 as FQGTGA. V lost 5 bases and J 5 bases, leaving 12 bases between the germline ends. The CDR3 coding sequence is TGTGCCAGCAGCCCTGCCTCGGGGACCGGGGAGCTGTTTTTT. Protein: CASSPASGTGELFF.

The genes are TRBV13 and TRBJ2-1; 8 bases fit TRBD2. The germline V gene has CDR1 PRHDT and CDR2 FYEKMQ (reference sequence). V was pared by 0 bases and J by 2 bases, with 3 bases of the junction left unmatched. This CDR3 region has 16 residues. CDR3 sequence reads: CASSLGGGLAYNEQFF. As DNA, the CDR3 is TGTGCCAGCAGCTTAGGCGGGGGACTAGCCTACAATGAGCAGTTCTTC.

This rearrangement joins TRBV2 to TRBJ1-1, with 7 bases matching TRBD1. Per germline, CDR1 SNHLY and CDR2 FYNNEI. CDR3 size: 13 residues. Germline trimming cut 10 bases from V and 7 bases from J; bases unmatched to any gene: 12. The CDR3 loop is CAISTGRLGEAFF. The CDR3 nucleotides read TGTGCCATCTCGACAGGGCGTCTGGGTGAAGCTTTCTTT.

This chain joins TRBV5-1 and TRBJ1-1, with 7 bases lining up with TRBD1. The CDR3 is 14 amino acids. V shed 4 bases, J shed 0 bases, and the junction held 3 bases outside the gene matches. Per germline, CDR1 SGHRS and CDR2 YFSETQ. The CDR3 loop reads CASSRQGLNTEAFF. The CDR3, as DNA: TGCGCCAGCAGCAGACAGGGTTTGAACACTGAAGCTTTCTTT.

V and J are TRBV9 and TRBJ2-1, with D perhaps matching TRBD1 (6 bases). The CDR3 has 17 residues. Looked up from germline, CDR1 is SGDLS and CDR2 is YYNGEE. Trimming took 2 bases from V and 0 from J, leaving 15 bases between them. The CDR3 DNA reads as TGTGCCAGCAGCGTGAACAGGGATCGCAGCTCCTACAATGAGCAGTTCTTC. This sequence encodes CASSVNRDRSSYNEQFF.

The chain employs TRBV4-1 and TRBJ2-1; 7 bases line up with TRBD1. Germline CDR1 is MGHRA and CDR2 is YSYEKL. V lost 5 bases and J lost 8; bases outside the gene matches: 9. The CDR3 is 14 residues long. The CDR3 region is CASSARQGIDEQFF. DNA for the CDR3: TGCGCCAGCAGCGCACGACAGGGTATCGATGAGCAGTTCTTC.

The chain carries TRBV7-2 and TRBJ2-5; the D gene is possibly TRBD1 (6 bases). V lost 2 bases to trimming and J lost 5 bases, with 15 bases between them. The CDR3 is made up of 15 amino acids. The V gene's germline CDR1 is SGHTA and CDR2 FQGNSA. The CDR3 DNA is TGTGCCAGCAGCTTAAACAGGGCCCCGGGGGAGACCCAGTACTTC. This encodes CASSLNRAPGETQYF.

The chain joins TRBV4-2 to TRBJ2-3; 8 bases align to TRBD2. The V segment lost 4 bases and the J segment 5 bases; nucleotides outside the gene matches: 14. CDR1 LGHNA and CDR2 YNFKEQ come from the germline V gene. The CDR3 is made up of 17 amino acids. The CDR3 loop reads CASSPQDVGGGRDTQYF. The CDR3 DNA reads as TGTGCCAGCAGCCCGCAAGATGTCGGGGGGGGGCGAGATACGCAGTATTTT.

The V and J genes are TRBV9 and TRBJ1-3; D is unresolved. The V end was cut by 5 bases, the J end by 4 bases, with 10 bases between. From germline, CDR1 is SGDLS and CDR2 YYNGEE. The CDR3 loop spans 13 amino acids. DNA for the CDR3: TGTGCCAGCAGTGCATGGCGGGGAAACACCATATATTTT. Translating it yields CASSAWRGNTIYF.

The CDR3 region has the DNA TGTGCCAGCAGGGTCCGCGGCGGCACAGATACGCAGTATTTT. Translation: CASRVRGGTDTQYF. The chain combines TRBV6-5 with TRBJ2-3; no reliable D call. Germline V gene lookup returns CDR1 MNHEY and CDR2 SVGAGI. V dropped 6 bases and J dropped 1 base, with 11 bases sitting between them. There are 14 residues in the CDR3.

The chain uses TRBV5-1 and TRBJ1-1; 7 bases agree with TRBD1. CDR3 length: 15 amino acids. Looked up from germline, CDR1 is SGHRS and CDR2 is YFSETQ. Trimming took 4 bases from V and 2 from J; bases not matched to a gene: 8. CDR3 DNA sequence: TGCGCCAGCAGCCCTATGGGACAGATAAACACTGAAGCTTTCTTT. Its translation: CASSPMGQINTEAFF.

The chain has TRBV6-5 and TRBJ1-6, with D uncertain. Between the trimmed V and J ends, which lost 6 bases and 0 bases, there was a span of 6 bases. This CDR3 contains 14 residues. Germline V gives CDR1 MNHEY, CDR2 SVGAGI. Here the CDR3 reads CASSPYSYNSPLHF. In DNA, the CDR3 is TGTGCCAGCAGCCCGTACTCCTATAATTCACCCCTCCACTTT.

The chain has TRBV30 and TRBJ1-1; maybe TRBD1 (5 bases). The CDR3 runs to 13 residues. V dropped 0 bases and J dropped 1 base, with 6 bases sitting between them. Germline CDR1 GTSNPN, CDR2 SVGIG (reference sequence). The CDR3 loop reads CAWSVTANTEAFF. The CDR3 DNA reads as TGTGCCTGGAGTGTGACAGCGAACACTGAAGCTTTCTTT. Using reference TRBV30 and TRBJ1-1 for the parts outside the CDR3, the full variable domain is SQTIHQWPATLVQPVGSPLSLECTVEGTSNPNLYWYRQAAGRGLQLLFYSVGIGQISSEVPQNLSASRPQDRQFILSSKKLLLSDSGFYLCAWSVTANTEAFFGQGTRLTVV.

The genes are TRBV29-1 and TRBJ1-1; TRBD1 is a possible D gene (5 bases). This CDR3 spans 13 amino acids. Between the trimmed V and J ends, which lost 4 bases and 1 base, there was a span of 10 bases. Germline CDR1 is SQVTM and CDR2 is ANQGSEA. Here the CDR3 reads CSVAKTANTEAFF. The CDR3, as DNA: TGCAGCGTTGCGAAGACAGCGAACACTGAAGCTTTCTTT.

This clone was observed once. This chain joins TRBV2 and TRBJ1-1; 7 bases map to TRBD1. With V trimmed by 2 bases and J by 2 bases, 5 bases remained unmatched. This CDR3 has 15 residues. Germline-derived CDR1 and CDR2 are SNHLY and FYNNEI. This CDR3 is CASSEYRGKNTEAFF. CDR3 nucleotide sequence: TGTGCCAGCAGTGAATACAGGGGTAAAAACACTGAAGCTTTCTTT.

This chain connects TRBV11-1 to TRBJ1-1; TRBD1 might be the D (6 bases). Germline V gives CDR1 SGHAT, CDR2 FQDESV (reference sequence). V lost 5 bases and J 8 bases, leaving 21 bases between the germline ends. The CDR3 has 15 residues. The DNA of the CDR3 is TGTGCCAGCAGCGAAATCTCTACAGGGAGTGGCGAAGCTTTCTTT. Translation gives CASSEISTGSGEAFF.

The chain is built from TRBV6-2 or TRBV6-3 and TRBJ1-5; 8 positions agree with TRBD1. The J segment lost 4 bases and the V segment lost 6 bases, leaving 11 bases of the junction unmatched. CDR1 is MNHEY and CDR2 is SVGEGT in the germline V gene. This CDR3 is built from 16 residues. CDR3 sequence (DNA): TGTGCCAGCAGCCACCATATCGGGACAGGAAATCAGCCCCAGCATTTT. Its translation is CASSHHIGTGNQPQHF.

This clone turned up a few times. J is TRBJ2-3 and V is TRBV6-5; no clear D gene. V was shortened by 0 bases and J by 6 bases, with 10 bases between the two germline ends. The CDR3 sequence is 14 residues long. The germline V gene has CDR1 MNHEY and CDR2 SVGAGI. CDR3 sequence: CASSYSFAVDTQYF. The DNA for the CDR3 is TGTGCCAGCAGTTACTCGTTCGCGGTTGATACGCAGTATTTT.

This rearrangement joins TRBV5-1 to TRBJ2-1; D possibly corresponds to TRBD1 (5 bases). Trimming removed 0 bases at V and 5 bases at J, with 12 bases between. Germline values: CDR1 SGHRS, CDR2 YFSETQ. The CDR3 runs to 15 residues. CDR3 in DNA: TGCGCCAGCAGCTTGGGACAGACCGCGAACAATGAGCAGTTCTTC. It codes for CASSLGQTANNEQFF.

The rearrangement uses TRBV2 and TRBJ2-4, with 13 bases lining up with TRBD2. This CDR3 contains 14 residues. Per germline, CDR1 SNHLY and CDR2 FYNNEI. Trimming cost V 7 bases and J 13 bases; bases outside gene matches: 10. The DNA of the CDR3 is TGTGCCAGCACCCCGGCTGGGACTAGCGGGGAGCAGTACTTC. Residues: CASTPAGTSGEQYF.

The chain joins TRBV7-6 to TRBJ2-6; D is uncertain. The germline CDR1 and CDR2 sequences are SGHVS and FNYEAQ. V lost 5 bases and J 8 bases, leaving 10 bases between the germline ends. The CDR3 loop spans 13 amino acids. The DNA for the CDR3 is TGTGCCAGCAGCCCAGGTGGCCCCAACGTCCTGACTTTC. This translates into CASSPGGPNVLTF.

The CDR3 DNA reads as TGTGCCAGTAGTCCCGGGACAGGGTATGGATCACCCCTCCACTTT. This sequence encodes CASSPGTGYGSPLHF. The chain carries TRBV19 and TRBJ1-6, with 9 bases matching TRBD1. Germline loops: CDR1 LNHDA, CDR2 SQIVND (reference sequence). Trimming took 5 bases from V and 10 from J; bases not matched to a gene: 9. CDR3 size: 15 residues.